Below are 21 T cell receptor beta chains sequenced from a single sample in a study of cytomegalovirus exposure and HLA in healthy donors. The PCR contained 60 Vbeta and 13 Jbeta primers. The data were produced by immunoSEQ multiplex PCR, yet TCRdb's version contains in-frame clones alone and is incomplete. This table has 250,000 to 350,000 clones, about 87% appearing once. Input material: PBMCs. The source of these receptors is a woman between 18 and 29 years old in good health and CMV-seronegative.

This rearrangement joins TRBV12-1 to TRBJ1-3; TRBD1 is the table's D call, not checked against the DNA. TRBV12-1 is flagged as a pseudogene. The CDR3 covers 16 residues. CDR3 amino acids: CASSLWDRQSGNTIYF. CDR3 DNA sequence: TGTGCCAGCAGCCTATGGGACAGGCAATCTGGAAACACCATATATTTT.

J is TRBJ2-1 and V is TRBV7-9; D is perhaps TRBD1 (6 bases). The CDR3 covers 12 residues. Trimming stripped 4 bases from V and 10 bases from J, with 11 bases between. Germline V gives CDR1 SEHNR, CDR2 FQNEAQ (reference sequence). This CDR3 reads CASSYTRGEQFF. CDR3 DNA: TGTGCCAGCAGCTACACCAGGGGCGAGCAGTTCTTC.

This clone was seen a few times. The V and J genes are TRBV6-4 and TRBJ2-1; D gene ambiguous. Trimming cost V 2 bases and J 8 bases, with 16 bases left between them. Germline V gene lookup returns CDR1 MRHNA and CDR2 SNTAGT. The CDR3 has 15 residues. CDR3 residues: CASSDNPTSADEQFF. The CDR3 nucleotides are TGTGCCAGCAGTGACAATCCTACCTCCGCGGATGAGCAGTTCTTC.

The table lists this clone with a count of one. Here the CDR3 reads CASSYLDRDTDTQYF. The CDR3, as DNA: TGTGCCAGCAGTTACTTGGACAGGGACACAGATACGCAGTATTTT. This chain connects TRBV6-6 to TRBJ2-3; 8 bases map to TRBD1. J was trimmed by 2 bases and V by 1 base; bases with no gene match: 2. Germline lookup yields CDR1 MNHNY and CDR2 SVGAGI (reference sequence). The CDR3 loop spans 15 amino acids.

The chain links TRBV25-1 to TRBJ1-4; the match to TRBD1 covers 8 bases. CDR1 is MGHDK, CDR2 SYGVNS, per germline. The CDR3 runs to 15 residues. The J segment lost 0 bases and the V segment lost 5 bases, leaving 2 bases of the junction unmatched. The CDR3 loop is CASSQTGATNEKLFF. In nucleotides, the CDR3 is TGTGCCAGCAGTCAGACAGGGGCAACTAATGAAAAACTGTTTTTT.

The genes are TRBV9 and TRBJ2-1; possible D gene TRBD1, 6 bases. The germline gives CDR1 SGDLS, CDR2 YYNGEE. The V and J ends lost 0 bases and 6 bases respectively, with 10 bases between them. The CDR3 runs 14 residues. The CDR3 coding sequence is TGTGCCAGCAGCGTAGATTCAGGGGCCAATGAGCAGTTCTTC. Its translation: CASSVDSGANEQFF.

The chain combines TRBV2 with TRBJ1-2; 7 bases match TRBD1. The CDR3 loop spans 14 amino acids. CDR1 SNHLY and CDR2 FYNNEI come from the germline V gene. V trimming: 4 bases; J trimming: 4 bases; junction bases outside the gene matches: 6. The CDR3 bases are TGTGCCAGCAGTGCCGAACAGGGGCCCTATGGCTACACCTTC. Translation gives CASSAEQGPYGYTF.

This chain links TRBV10-1 with TRBJ2-7; no definite D call. V shed 0 bases and J shed 5 bases, with 17 bases lying between them. The CDR3 runs to 16 residues. Germline V gene sequence: CDR1 WNHNN, CDR2 SYGVQD (reference sequence). CDR3 nucleotides: TGCGCCAGCAGTGAGTCGCGGCGGCCATCCCGGGACGAGCAGTACTTC. Its translation is CASSESRRPSRDEQYF.

This rearrangement joins TRBV30 to TRBJ2-3, with 9 bases matching TRBD1. The length of the CDR3 is 15 residues. V gave up 1 base and J gave up 8 bases; unmatched junction bases: 10. CDR1 GTSNPN and CDR2 SVGIG come from the germline V gene (reference sequence). The CDR3 DNA follows: TGTGCCTGGAGTGCCACAGGGGGCGATATCGTTACGCAGTATTTT. Its translation: CAWSATGGDIVTQYF.

The chain joins TRBV18 to TRBJ2-7; 7 bases match TRBD1. CDR1 is KGHSH, CDR2 LQKENI, per germline. The CDR3 spans 15 residues. With 6 bases clipped from V and 2 bases from J, the junction kept 10 bases outside the gene matches. The DNA for the CDR3 is TGTGCCAGCTCGAAGGGACAGCTCCCCCCCTACGAGCAGTACTTC. Translation: CASSKGQLPPYEQYF.

The CDR3 spells CASSYSVSGNTIYF. The CDR3 DNA follows: TGTGCCAGCAGTTACTCCGTATCTGGAAACACCATATATTTT. The V and J genes are TRBV6-6 and TRBJ1-3; no reliable D call. Trimming removed 0 bases at V and 1 base at J, with 4 bases between. The CDR3 spans 14 residues. Germline-derived CDR1 and CDR2 are MNHNY and SVGAGI (reference sequence).

The chain carries TRBV30 and TRBJ1-4; a weak D match, TRBD1 (6 bases). Germline V CDR1 and CDR2: GTSNPN, SVGIG (reference sequence). The V gene lost 1 base and the J gene lost 0 bases, with 24 bases spanning the gap. This CDR3 region has 20 residues. The CDR3 sequence is CAWSGFSSTRTVATNEKLFF. The CDR3, as DNA: TGTGCCTGGAGTGGTTTCTCTTCTACTAGGACAGTGGCAACTAATGAAAAACTGTTTTTT.

The CDR3 spells CASWTVSQPQHF. In DNA form, the CDR3 reads TGTGCCAGCTGGACAGTCTCTCAGCCCCAGCATTTT. This chain uses TRBV27 with TRBJ1-5, with a weak D call TRBD1 (6 bases). Trimming removed 8 bases at V and 6 bases at J, with 11 bases between. This CDR3 spans 12 amino acids. Germline V gene data show CDR1 as MNHEY and CDR2 as SMNVEV (reference sequence).

This sequence joins TRBV5-4 and TRBJ2-5, with 9 nucleotides matching TRBD2. V lost 9 bases, J lost 5 bases, and 14 bases stayed unmatched. The CDR3 sequence is 15 residues long. Germline CDR1 is SGHNT and CDR2 is YYREEE (reference sequence). The CDR3 region is CATLWGGGARETQYF. CDR3 in DNA: TGTGCCACCCTCTGGGGCGGGGGGGCCAGGGAGACCCAGTACTTC.

The chain recombines TRBV2 with TRBJ2-3; the D is unclear. Germline CDR1 SNHLY, CDR2 FYNNEI. The CDR3 is 13 amino acids. Trimming shortened V by 7 bases and J by 0 bases, and 8 bases separated the two germline ends. CDR3 DNA sequence: TGTGCCAGCATAAGCCTTAGCACAGATACGCAGTATTTT. It translates to CASISLSTDTQYF.

The DNA of the CDR3 is TGTGCCAGCAGTTTCAGTAGGGAGGGCCCCTACGAGCAGTACTTC. Its translation: CASSFSREGPYEQYF. V gene TRBV27 combines with J gene TRBJ2-7; TRBD2 matches 7 bases. Trimming cost V 3 bases and J 2 bases; bases outside gene matches: 7. The CDR3 is 15 amino acids. Germline V CDR1 and CDR2: MNHEY, SMNVEV (reference sequence).

The V and J genes are TRBV5-1 and TRBJ2-7, with D tentatively TRBD1 (6 bases). The CDR3 is made up of 16 amino acids. V gave up 0 bases and J gave up 2 bases, with 15 bases separating them. The germline CDR1 and CDR2 sequences are SGHRS and YFSETQ. The CDR3 loop is CASSLDGGTFPYEQYF. The CDR3 nucleotides read TGCGCCAGCAGCTTGGATGGGGGCACCTTCCCCTACGAGCAGTACTTC.

This clone was seen a single time. CDR3 in amino acids: CASSPPGRGYTEAFF. DNA for the CDR3: TGTGCCAGCAGCCCGCCCGGCAGGGGCTACACTGAAGCTTTCTTT. The chain combines TRBV5-6 with TRBJ1-1; possible D gene TRBD1, 6 bases. The V and J ends lost 4 bases and 3 bases respectively, with 16 bases between them. Germline V gives CDR1 SGHDT, CDR2 YYEEEE. The CDR3 extends over 15 amino acids.

This chain uses TRBV7-9 with TRBJ2-3; 11 nucleotides line up with TRBD2. With V trimmed by 3 bases and J by 5 bases, 7 bases remained unmatched. The CDR3 length is 16 residues. Looked up from germline, CDR1 is SEHNR and CDR2 is FQNEAQ (reference sequence). CDR3 in amino acids: CASSFWGGTSGDTQYF. CDR3 nucleotide sequence: TGTGCCAGCAGCTTTTGGGGCGGGACTAGCGGAGATACGCAGTATTTT. The full variable domain, with the rest looked up from reference TRBV7-9 and TRBJ2-3, is DTGVSQNPRHKITKRGQNVTFRCDPISEHNRLYWYRQTLGQGPEFLTYFQNEAQLEKSRLLSDRFSAERPKGSFSTLEIQRTEQGDSAMYLCASSFWGGTSGDTQYFGPGTRLTVL.

The CDR3 is CASSSMAEKDTQYF. The CDR3 DNA is TGTGCCAGCTCAAGTATGGCGGAAAAAGATACGCAGTATTTT. The chain is built from TRBV9 and TRBJ2-3; no clear D gene. CDR1 and CDR2 from the germline V gene are SGDLS and YYNGEE. The V end was cut by 7 bases, the J end by 5 bases, with 17 bases between. CDR3 length: 14 residues.

This chain uses TRBV6-1 with TRBJ2-1; perhaps TRBD1 as D (6 bases). The CDR3 runs 14 residues. Germline assignment: CDR1 MNHNS and CDR2 SASEGT. Trimming took off 2 bases at V and 9 bases at J, with 14 bases between the two ends. CDR3 sequence: CASSEKQGGFEQFF. The CDR3 DNA is TGTGCCAGCAGTGAAAAACAGGGTGGGTTTGAGCAGTTCTTC.